This T cell receptor beta chain was recovered during a study of blood T cell repertoires in COVID-19. Overall study: Some COVID-19 samples were acute and others convalescent; all came from the United States, Italy and Spain. T cells, B-cell-depleted T cells, or PBMCs supplied cDNA or gDNA.

Looked up from germline, CDR1 is SEHNR and CDR2 is FQNEAQ (reference sequence). V was trimmed by 5 bases and J by 0 bases, leaving 8 bases between them. The CDR3 extends over 14 amino acids. This table comes from immunoSEQ multiplex PCR, and its TCRdb copy is limited to in-frame clones, with some not included. The top ten hold around 0.4% of the sample, which has 40,000 to 50,000 clones, around nine tenths seen once. The sequence was collected from a human donor in a cohort sampled during active COVID-19. The V and J genes are TRBV7-9 and TRBJ1-3; tentatively, D is TRBD1 (5 bases). The sample comprised peripheral blood. CDR3 residues: CASSQGSSGNTIYF. CDR3 bases: TGTGCCAGCAGCCAGGGTAGCTCTGGAAACACCATATATTTT.